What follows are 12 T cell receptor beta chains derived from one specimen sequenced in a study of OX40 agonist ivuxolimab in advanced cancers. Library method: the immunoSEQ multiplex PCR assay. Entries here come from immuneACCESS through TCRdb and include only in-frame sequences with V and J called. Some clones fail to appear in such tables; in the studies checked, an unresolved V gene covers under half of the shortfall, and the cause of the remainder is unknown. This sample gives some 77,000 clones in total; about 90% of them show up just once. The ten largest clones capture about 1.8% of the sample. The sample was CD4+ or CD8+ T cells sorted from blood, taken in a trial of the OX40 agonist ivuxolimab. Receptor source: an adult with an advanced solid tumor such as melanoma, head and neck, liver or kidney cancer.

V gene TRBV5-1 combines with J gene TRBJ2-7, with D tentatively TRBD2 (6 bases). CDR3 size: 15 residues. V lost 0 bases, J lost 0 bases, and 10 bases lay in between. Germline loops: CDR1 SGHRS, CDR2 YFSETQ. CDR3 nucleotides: TGCGCCAGCAGCTTGGGCGGGACGAACTCCTACGAGCAGTACTTC. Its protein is CASSLGGTNSYEQYF.

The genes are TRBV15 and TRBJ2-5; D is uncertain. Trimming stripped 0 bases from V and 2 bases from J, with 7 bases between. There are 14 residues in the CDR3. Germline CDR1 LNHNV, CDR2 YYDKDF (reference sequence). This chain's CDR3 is CATSRDPGQETQYF. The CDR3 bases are TGTGCCACCAGCAGAGATCCGGGTCAAGAGACCCAGTACTTC.

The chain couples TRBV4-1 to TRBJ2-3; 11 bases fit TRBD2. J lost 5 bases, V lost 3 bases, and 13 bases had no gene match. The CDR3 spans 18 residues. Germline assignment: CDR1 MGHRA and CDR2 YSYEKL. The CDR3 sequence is CASSHTPGSLAGGDTQYF. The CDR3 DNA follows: TGCGCCAGCAGCCACACCCCTGGTTCCCTAGCGGGAGGAGATACGCAGTATTTT.

The CDR3 sequence: CASSPGTSGRAYNEQFF. CDR3 nucleotides: TGTGCCAGCAGTCCCGGGACTAGCGGGAGGGCGTACAATGAGCAGTTCTTC. This chain joins TRBV28 and TRBJ2-1, with 16 bases that match TRBD2. Per germline, CDR1 MDHEN and CDR2 SYDVKM. This CDR3 is 17 amino acids long. Trimming took 5 bases from V and 4 from J; bases not matched to a gene: 5.

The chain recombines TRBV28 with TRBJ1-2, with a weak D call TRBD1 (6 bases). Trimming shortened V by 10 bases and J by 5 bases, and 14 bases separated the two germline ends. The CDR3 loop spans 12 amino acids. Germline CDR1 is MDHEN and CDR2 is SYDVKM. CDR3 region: CAISRGGYGYTF. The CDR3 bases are TGTGCCATTTCCAGGGGTGGATATGGCTACACCTTC.

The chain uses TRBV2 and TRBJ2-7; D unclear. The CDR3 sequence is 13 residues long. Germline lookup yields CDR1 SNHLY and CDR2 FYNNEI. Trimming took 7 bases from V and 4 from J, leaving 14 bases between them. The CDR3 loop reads CASKAQMGYEQYF. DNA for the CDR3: TGTGCCAGCAAGGCTCAGATGGGGTACGAGCAGTACTTC.

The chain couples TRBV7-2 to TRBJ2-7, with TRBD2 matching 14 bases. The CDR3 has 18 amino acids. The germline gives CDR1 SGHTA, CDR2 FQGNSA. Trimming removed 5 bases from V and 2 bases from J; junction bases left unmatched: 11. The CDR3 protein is CASSPYRLAGGRTYEQYF. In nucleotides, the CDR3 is TGTGCCAGCAGCCCTTATCGACTAGCGGGAGGGCGAACCTACGAGCAGTACTTC.

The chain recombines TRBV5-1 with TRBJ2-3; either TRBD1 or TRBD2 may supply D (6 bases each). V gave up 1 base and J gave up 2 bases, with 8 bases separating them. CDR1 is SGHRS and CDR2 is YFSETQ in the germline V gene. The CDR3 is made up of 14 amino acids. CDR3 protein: CASSLRGATDTQYF. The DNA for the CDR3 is TGCGCCAGCAGCTTGAGGGGGGCCACAGATACGCAGTATTTT.

In DNA form, the CDR3 reads TGTGCCATCAGCTCTAGCGGGGGGGCCAGAAAGACCCAGTACTTC. Translation: CAISSSGGARKTQYF. The chain has TRBV10-3 and TRBJ2-5; TRBD2 matches 12 bases. The ends lost 6 bases at V and 6 bases at J; junction bases unmatched: 8. The germline V gene has CDR1 ENHRY and CDR2 SYGVKD. The length of the CDR3 is 15 residues.

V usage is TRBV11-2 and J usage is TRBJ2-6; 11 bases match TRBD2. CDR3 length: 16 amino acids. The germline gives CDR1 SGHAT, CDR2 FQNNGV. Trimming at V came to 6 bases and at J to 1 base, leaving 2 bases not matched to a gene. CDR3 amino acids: CASRASGRSGANVLTF. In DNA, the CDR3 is TGTGCCAGCAGAGCTAGCGGGAGGTCTGGGGCCAACGTCCTGACTTTC.

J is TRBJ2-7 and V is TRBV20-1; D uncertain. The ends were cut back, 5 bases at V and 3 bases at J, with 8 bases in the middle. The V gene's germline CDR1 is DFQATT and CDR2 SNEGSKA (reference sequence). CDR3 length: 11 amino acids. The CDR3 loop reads CSARNDYEQYF. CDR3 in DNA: TGCAGTGCTCGCAACGACTACGAGCAGTACTTC.

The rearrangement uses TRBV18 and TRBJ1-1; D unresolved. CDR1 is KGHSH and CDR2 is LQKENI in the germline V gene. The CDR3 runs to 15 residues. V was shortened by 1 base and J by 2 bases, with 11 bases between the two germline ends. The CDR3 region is CASSPRITQNTEAFF. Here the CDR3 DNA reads TGTGCCAGCTCACCACGAATCACCCAAAACACTGAAGCTTTCTTT. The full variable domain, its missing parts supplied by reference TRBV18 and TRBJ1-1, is NAGVMQNPRHLVRRRGQEARLRCSPMKGHSHVYWYRQLPEEGLKFMVYLQKENIIDESGMPKERFSAEFPKEGPSILRIQQVVRGDSAAYFCASSPRITQNTEAFFGQGTRLTVV.